A single sample is the source of the 25 T cell receptor beta chains below, sequenced in a study of T cell responses to AZD1222 COVID-19 vaccine. Some clones are missing from TCRdb's copy, which holds only in-frame ones; the method was immunoSEQ multiplex PCR. Of approximately 120,000 clones in the sample, approximately 87% were seen once. The sequences come from peripheral blood, collected on day 0 of AZD1222 vaccination. The receptors were gathered from an adult in good health.

The CDR3 coding sequence is TGTGCCAGCAGGACTTCTGGGGGGACCGGGGCCAACGTCCTGACTTTC. Translating gives CASRTSGGTGANVLTF. The chain is built from TRBV2 and TRBJ2-6; perhaps TRBD2 as D (6 bases). The CDR3 loop spans 16 amino acids. Looked up from germline, CDR1 is SNHLY and CDR2 is FYNNEI. Trimming left V 6 bases short and J 4 bases short, with 16 bases between.

The CDR3 is CATARQDSYEQYF. CDR3 coding DNA: TGTGCCACCGCTCGACAGGACTCCTACGAGCAGTACTTC. The V gene is TRBV19, the J gene TRBJ2-7, with a possible D match to TRBD1 (6 bases). The V gene lost 10 bases and the J gene lost 0 bases, with 13 bases spanning the gap. Germline V gives CDR1 LNHDA, CDR2 SQIVND (reference sequence). The CDR3 extends over 13 amino acids.

This chain joins TRBV15 and TRBJ1-5, with TRBD1 matching over 7 bases. The V and J ends lost 2 bases and 4 bases, in that order; junction bases with no gene match: 5. The CDR3 has 15 residues. Germline CDR1 is LNHNV and CDR2 is YYDKDF (reference sequence). The CDR3, as DNA: TGTGCCACCAGCAGATCGGGACAGCCGAATCAGCCCCAGCATTTT. It specifies CATSRSGQPNQPQHF. Full variable domain (missing parts from reference TRBV15 and TRBJ1-5): DAMVIQNPRYQVTQFGKPVTLSCSQTLNHNVMYWYQQKSSQAPKLLFHYYDKDFNNEADTPDNFQSRRPNTSFCFLDIRSPGLGDTAMYLCATSRSGQPNQPQHFGDGTRLSIL.

The genes are TRBV5-7 and TRBJ1-1, with 7 bases identical to TRBD1. TRBV5-7 is assigned to the ORF class and has an uncertain function. This CDR3 spans 16 amino acids. V trimming: 5 bases; J trimming: 6 bases; junction bases outside the gene matches: 16. CDR3 sequence (DNA): TGTGCCAGCAGATTGACAGGGTGGTCCTTAGTGGCTGAAGCTTTCTTT. This encodes CASRLTGWSLVAEAFF.

This clone has a handful of counts. The chain is built from TRBV10-1 and TRBJ2-7, with TRBD2 as a possible D gene (6 bases). The germline V and J ends were trimmed by 6 bases and 2 bases, with 26 bases remaining between them. The V gene's germline CDR1 is WNHNN and CDR2 SYGVQD (reference sequence). The CDR3 is made up of 18 amino acids. The CDR3 DNA reads TGCGCCAGCAGCCGGAAACCCTCGGTCCAGGGAGGCACCTACGAGCAGTACTTC. It specifies CASSRKPSVQGGTYEQYF.

The V call is TRBV19, the J call TRBJ1-5; D gene unclear. The CDR3 length is 12 residues. Germline V gene lookup returns CDR1 LNHDA and CDR2 SQIVND (reference sequence). Trimming left V 6 bases short and J 5 bases short, with 8 bases between. The CDR3 nucleotides read TGTGCCAGTAGCCCCATATATCAGCCCCAGCATTTT. It translates to CASSPIYQPQHF.

This chain joins TRBV2 and TRBJ2-1; TRBD1 matches at 9 bases. CDR1 is SNHLY and CDR2 is FYNNEI in the germline V gene. The V gene end was trimmed by 3 bases and the J gene end by 12 bases; junction bases not matched to a gene: 6. The CDR3 sequence is 13 residues long. CDR3 in amino acids: CASSDIRTGAQFF. CDR3 DNA sequence: TGTGCCAGCAGTGACATCCGGACAGGGGCGCAGTTCTTC.

In its sample, this clone was seen once. V usage is TRBV18 and J usage is TRBJ2-7, with no clear D. The CDR3 is made up of 13 amino acids. V shed 4 bases and J shed 0 bases, with 7 bases lying between them. Germline assignment: CDR1 KGHSH and CDR2 LQKENI. DNA for the CDR3: TGTGCCAGCTCACAGGCTAGCTCCTACGAGCAGTACTTC. This codes for CASSQASSYEQYF. Together with reference TRBV18 and TRBJ2-7, the CDR3 gives the full variable domain: NAGVMQNPRHLVRRRGQEARLRCSPMKGHSHVYWYRQLPEEGLKFMVYLQKENIIDESGMPKERFSAEFPKEGPSILRIQQVVRGDSAAYFCASSQASSYEQYFGPGTRLTVT.

This sequence joins TRBV7-9 and TRBJ1-1, with D possibly TRBD1 on 5 matching bases. V lost 4 bases and J lost 9, with 12 bases in between. The germline CDR1 and CDR2 sequences are SEHNR and FQNEAQ (reference sequence). The CDR3 contains 12 residues. This CDR3 is CASSWEPGQAFF. The CDR3 region has the DNA TGTGCCAGCAGCTGGGAGCCGGGACAAGCTTTCTTT. Full variable domain (rest looked up from reference TRBV7-9 and TRBJ1-1): DTGVSQNPRHKITKRGQNVTFRCDPISEHNRLYWYRQTLGQGPEFLTYFQNEAQLEKSRLLSDRFSAERPKGSFSTLEIQRTEQGDSAMYLCASSWEPGQAFFGQGTRLTVV.

V and J are TRBV19 and TRBJ1-1; the D is unclear. Trimming left V 4 bases short and J 1 base short, with 10 bases between. Germline V gene data show CDR1 as LNHDA and CDR2 as SQIVND (reference sequence). This CDR3 region has 14 residues. CDR3 nucleotides: TGTGCCAGTAGTACCTCCGGACGGAACACTGAAGCTTTCTTT. Translating it yields CASSTSGRNTEAFF.

The chain links TRBV28 to TRBJ1-2; a possible D gene is TRBD1 (5 bases). Germline CDR1 MDHEN, CDR2 SYDVKM. The V end was cut by 5 bases, the J end by 8 bases, with 18 bases between. The CDR3 loop spans 14 amino acids. The CDR3 protein is CASSAGLAGGGYTF. The CDR3 nucleotides read TGTGCCAGCAGTGCGGGTCTAGCTGGGGGAGGCTACACCTTC.

The chain couples TRBV19 to TRBJ1-5; 10 bases align to TRBD1. The CDR3 runs 16 residues. Germline V gene data show CDR1 as LNHDA and CDR2 as SQIVND (reference sequence). The V gene end was trimmed by 7 bases and the J gene end by 3 bases; junction bases not matched to a gene: 9. CDR3 DNA: TGTGCCAGTACTGACGGGACAGGGGCGAACAATCAGCCCCAGCATTTT. This translates into CASTDGTGANNQPQHF.

The chain combines TRBV19 with TRBJ1-5; D ambiguous. The CDR3 runs to 16 residues. V dropped 3 bases and J dropped 3 bases, with 15 bases sitting between them. CDR1 LNHDA and CDR2 SQIVND come from the germline V gene (reference sequence). Here the CDR3 reads CASSMGLNRDNQPQHF. The CDR3 nucleotides are TGTGCCAGTAGTATGGGGTTGAATAGAGACAATCAGCCCCAGCATTTT.

J is TRBJ1-3 and V is TRBV7-9; no reliable D call. CDR1 and CDR2 (germline): SEHNR, FQNEAQ (reference sequence). This CDR3 region has 12 residues. V dropped 4 bases and J dropped 4 bases, with 5 bases sitting between them. The CDR3 bases are TGTGCCAGCAGCTCAGGCGGAAACACCATATATTTT. It codes for CASSSGGNTIYF. The whole variable domain, filled in from reference TRBV7-9 and TRBJ1-3, reads DTGVSQNPRHKITKRGQNVTFRCDPISEHNRLYWYRQTLGQGPEFLTYFQNEAQLEKSRLLSDRFSAERPKGSFSTLEIQRTEQGDSAMYLCASSSGGNTIYFGEGSWLTVV.

This sequence joins TRBV21-1 and TRBJ2-7; the table's TRBD2 call for D was not verified on the DNA. TRBV21-1 is a pseudogene. This CDR3 is 16 amino acids long. CDR3 loop: CASSKGTSGGFYEQYF. CDR3 in DNA: TGTGCCAGCAGCAAAGGGACTAGCGGGGGTTTCTACGAGCAGTACTTC.

The chain has TRBV5-6 and TRBJ1-1; weak D call: TRBD1 (6 bases). The germline V and J ends were trimmed by 3 bases and 0 bases, with 15 bases remaining between them. This CDR3 is built from 16 residues. The germline V gene has CDR1 SGHDT and CDR2 YYEEEE. CDR3 in amino acids: CASSYTGTGLNTEAFF. The DNA for the CDR3 is TGTGCCAGCAGCTATACCGGAACAGGGTTGAACACTGAAGCTTTCTTT.

This clone was detected a few times. V is TRBV4-1 and J is TRBJ2-2, with D unclear. This CDR3 spans 16 amino acids. Looked up from germline, CDR1 is MGHRA and CDR2 is YSYEKL. The V end lost 2 bases, the J end lost 7 bases, and 17 bases lay between the germline ends. The CDR3 DNA reads as TGCGCCAGCAGCCAATCCCCTGGCAACGAGCACGGGGAGCTGTTTTTT. Amino acid sequence: CASSQSPGNEHGELFF.

In this sample, this clone turned up once. This chain connects TRBV6-2 or TRBV6-3 to TRBJ1-5; D is unresolved. Germline assignment: CDR1 MNHEY and CDR2 SVGEGT. This CDR3 is 15 amino acids long. The V end was cut by 0 bases, the J end by 3 bases, with 9 bases between. CDR3 sequence reads: CASSYSAGSNQPQHF. In DNA, the CDR3 is TGTGCCAGCAGTTACTCGGCAGGCTCCAATCAGCCCCAGCATTTT.

The rearrangement joins TRBV2 to TRBJ1-4; weak D call: TRBD1 (5 bases). The germline CDR1 and CDR2 sequences are SNHLY and FYNNEI. Trimming shortened V by 6 bases and J by 4 bases, and 12 bases separated the two germline ends. This CDR3 is built from 14 residues. CDR3 in DNA: TGTGCCAGCAGAATCGGGACGGGTAATGAAAAACTGTTTTTT. Translated, it gives CASRIGTGNEKLFF.

The chain couples TRBV28 to TRBJ2-7; no clear D gene. V dropped 6 bases and J dropped 0 bases, with 15 bases sitting between them. The CDR3 sequence is 15 residues long. Germline V lookup: CDR1 MDHEN, CDR2 SYDVKM. The CDR3 loop is CASSLFPQGSYEQYF. CDR3 nucleotide sequence: TGTGCCAGCAGCCTCTTCCCACAAGGCTCCTACGAGCAGTACTTC.

This clone was found a few times. The chain employs TRBV10-3 and TRBJ1-2, with D uncertain. V lost 3 bases and J 4 bases, leaving 9 bases between the germline ends. Germline CDR1 is ENHRY and CDR2 is SYGVKD. The CDR3 spans 13 residues. CDR3: CAISEQPLYGYTF. DNA for the CDR3: TGTGCCATCAGTGAACAGCCTCTCTATGGCTACACCTTC.

The chain couples TRBV7-9 to TRBJ2-5; 7 nucleotides agree with TRBD2. This CDR3 region has 14 residues. Per the germline V gene, CDR1 is SEHNR and CDR2 is FQNEAQ (reference sequence). Losses at the gene ends were 3 bases for V and 2 bases for J; bases not matched to a gene: 3. The CDR3 coding sequence is TGTGCCAGCAGCTTCGGGGGGAATCAAGAGACCCAGTACTTC. Translating it yields CASSFGGNQETQYF.

This clone was recorded once. The rearrangement links TRBV14 to TRBJ1-2; no reliable D call. This CDR3 comprises 13 residues. From germline, CDR1 is SGHDN and CDR2 FVKESK. V lost 2 bases and J lost 2, with 6 bases in between. CDR3 loop: CASSQKHNYGYTF. Written as DNA, the CDR3 is TGTGCCAGCAGCCAAAAACACAACTATGGCTACACCTTC. The complete variable domain, with remaining parts taken from reference TRBV14 and TRBJ1-2, reads EAGVTQFPSHSVIEKGQTVTLRCDPISGHDNLYWYRRVMGKEIKFLLHFVKESKQDESGMPNNRFLAERTGGTYSTLKVQPAELEDSGVYFCASSQKHNYGYTFGSGTRLTVV.

The rearrangement uses TRBV28 and TRBJ2-5, with D maybe TRBD1 (6 bases). Looked up from germline, CDR1 is MDHEN and CDR2 is SYDVKM. Deletions cut 4 bases from V and 5 bases from J, with 11 bases between. The CDR3 is 13 amino acids. CDR3 coding DNA: TGTGCCAGCAGTTCCCACACAGGGGAGACCCAGTACTTC. Its translation: CASSSHTGETQYF.

The J gene is TRBJ2-2, the V gene TRBV6-5; no firm D call. The V gene lost 4 bases and the J gene lost 2 bases, with 14 bases spanning the gap. The germline gives CDR1 MNHEY, CDR2 SVGAGI. The CDR3 loop spans 16 amino acids. The CDR3 DNA reads TGTGCCAGCAGTTCTCCTTTGACTCCCAACACCGGGGAGCTGTTTTTT. Protein: CASSSPLTPNTGELFF.